One and the same sample provided the 2 T cell receptor beta chains below, sequenced in a study of blood T cell repertoires in COVID-19. The protocol was immunoSEQ multiplex PCR, while the TCRdb copy is restricted to in-frame clones and leaves out a portion. The sample yields about 500,000 clones, 89% seen once. The specimen was peripheral blood. The receptors originated from a man younger than 35 with COVID-19, enrolled during active disease.

The rearrangement joins TRBV5-4 to TRBJ1-6; possible D gene TRBD1, 5 bases. This CDR3 contains 15 residues. The V gene lost 4 bases and the J gene lost 7 bases, with 15 bases spanning the gap. Germline V gene lookup returns CDR1 SGHNT and CDR2 YYREEE (reference sequence). The CDR3 nucleotides read TGTGCCAGCAGCGGGGGGACGGCGGGCAATTCACCCCTCCACTTT. It is translated as CASSGGTAGNSPLHF.

This clone was recorded only once. The chain uses TRBV11-2 and TRBJ1-4; 7 bases fit TRBD1. CDR3 length: 14 amino acids. Trimming removed 5 bases from V and 2 bases from J; junction bases left unmatched: 2. Per the germline V gene, CDR1 is SGHAT and CDR2 is FQNNGV. Here the CDR3 DNA reads TGTGCCAGCAGCCTGGACAGGACTAATGAAAAACTGTTTTTT. It specifies CASSLDRTNEKLFF.